These 18 T cell receptor beta chains were sequenced from one sample in a study of PD-1 blockade in classical Hodgkin lymphoma (dated by TCRdb to 2018 to 2021). Taken with the paper, the label for time point translates to: cycle 4 day 1 (C4D1), after around six weeks of nivolumab. All trial patients had relapsed after autologous stem cell transplantation, with cohorts A, B and C differing in prior brentuximab vedotin exposure. Libraries were constructed by the immunoSEQ multiplex PCR assay. TCRdb obtained this table from immuneACCESS and retained in-frame rearrangements with V and J assigned. These tables miss some clones; where compared with another copy, unresolved V genes account for less than half of the shortfall, and the remainder is unexplained. Recorded for this sample are 15,000 to 20,000 clones; 83% of them occurred a single time. The ten largest clones add up to around an eighth of the sample.

The sequenced sample was peripheral blood mononuclear cells (PBMCs), obtained before the fourth cycle of nivolumab. The receptors stem from a human donor with classical Hodgkin lymphoma.

A few counts support this clone. The CDR3 region is CASSPSSPSGSPLHF. The CDR3, as DNA: TGCGCCAGCAGCCCCTCTTCGCCCTCAGGTTCACCCCTCCACTTT. This chain links TRBV5-1 with TRBJ1-6; no clear D. Per the germline V gene, CDR1 is SGHRS and CDR2 is YFSETQ. The CDR3 runs to 15 residues. The V end was cut by 4 bases, the J end by 9 bases, with 17 bases between. The entire variable domain, with the rest obtained from reference TRBV5-1 and TRBJ1-6, is as follows: KAGVTQTPRYLIKTRGQQVTLSCSPISGHRSVSWYQQTPGQGLQFLFEYFSETQRNKGNFPGRFSGRQFSNSRSEMNVSTLELGDSALYLCASSPSSPSGSPLHFGNGTRLTVT.

The CDR3 spells CASSRTGNHQETQYF. CDR3 sequence (DNA): TGCGCCAGCAGCCGAACAGGAAATCACCAAGAGACCCAGTACTTC. The chain uses TRBV5-1 and TRBJ2-5; D may be TRBD1 (5 bases). This CDR3 spans 15 amino acids. Germline V CDR1 and CDR2: SGHRS, YFSETQ. V gave up 4 bases and J gave up 0 bases, with 13 bases separating them. The variable domain in full, with the rest retrieved from reference TRBV5-1 and TRBJ2-5, is KAGVTQTPRYLIKTRGQQVTLSCSPISGHRSVSWYQQTPGQGLQFLFEYFSETQRNKGNFPGRFSGRQFSNSRSEMNVSTLELGDSALYLCASSRTGNHQETQYFGPGTRLLVL.

Only a few counts were recorded for this clone. The V and J genes are TRBV4-3 and TRBJ2-2; TRBD1 is a possible D gene (6 bases). This CDR3 spans 16 amino acids. Trimming cost V 1 base and J 8 bases, with 17 bases left between them. Germline CDR1 LGHNA, CDR2 YSLEER. The CDR3 nucleotides are TGCGCCAGCAGCCAAGGGGGCCAGGGGTCTCGGGGGGAGCTGTTTTTT. Its translation is CASSQGGQGSRGELFF.

V is TRBV6-5 and J is TRBJ2-3; perhaps D is TRBD1 or TRBD2 (5 bases each). The ends were cut back, 2 bases at V and 1 base at J, with 13 bases in the middle. CDR1 is MNHEY, CDR2 SVGAGI, per germline. The length of the CDR3 is 16 residues. CDR3 sequence reads: CASSYPRDGGTDTQYF. CDR3 nucleotides: TGTGCCAGCAGTTACCCGAGGGACGGCGGCACAGATACGCAGTATTTT.

The rearrangement links TRBV6-5 to TRBJ1-5; the D is unclear. Germline values: CDR1 MNHEY, CDR2 SVGAGI. The CDR3 runs to 14 residues. The germline V and J ends were trimmed by 6 bases and 0 bases, with 9 bases remaining between them. DNA for the CDR3: TGTGCCAGCAGCCCTAATTATAGCAATCAGCCCCAGCATTTT. Protein: CASSPNYSNQPQHF.

V gene TRBV5-1 combines with J gene TRBJ1-4; a possible D gene is TRBD1 (6 bases). V lost 0 bases, J lost 7 bases, and 13 bases lay in between. Germline CDR1 reads SGHRS; CDR2 reads YFSETQ. The CDR3 has 15 amino acids. The CDR3 DNA sequence: TGCGCCAGCAGCTTGGTGGGGGTACAGGGTGAAAAACTGTTTTTT. Translation gives CASSLVGVQGEKLFF.

The chain has TRBV15 and TRBJ2-5; the D gene could be TRBD1 or TRBD2 (6 bases each). CDR1 LNHNV and CDR2 YYDKDF come from the germline V gene (reference sequence). The V and J ends lost 0 bases and 5 bases respectively, with 10 bases between them. This CDR3 spans 14 amino acids. CDR3: CATSREGGRETQYF. CDR3 DNA sequence: TGTGCCACCAGCAGAGAAGGGGGGCGGGAGACCCAGTACTTC.

The chain is built from TRBV6-5 and TRBJ1-1, with TRBD1 identical over 8 bases. The J segment lost 5 bases and the V segment lost 5 bases, leaving 4 bases of the junction unmatched. Germline values: CDR1 MNHEY, CDR2 SVGAGI. This CDR3 region has 13 residues. For the CDR3, the DNA is TGTGCCAGCAGTCCAGGGGGCCGAACTGAAGCTTTCTTT. As protein: CASSPGGRTEAFF.

This chain links TRBV2 with TRBJ2-1; TRBD2 agrees at 9 bases. Germline V gene lookup returns CDR1 SNHLY and CDR2 FYNNEI. V lost 8 bases and J lost 7; bases outside the gene matches: 12. This CDR3 has 15 amino acids. In DNA form, the CDR3 reads TGTGCCAGCGAACCCCCTGGCGGGGGGGTAAATGAGCAGTTCTTC. It yields the protein CASEPPGGGVNEQFF. Complete variable domain (other parts from reference TRBV2 and TRBJ2-1): EPEVTQTPSHQVTQMGQEVILRCVPISNHLYFYWYRQILGQKVEFLVSFYNNEISEKSEIFDDQFSVERPDGSNFTLKIRSTKLEDSAMYFCASEPPGGGVNEQFFGPGTRLTVL.

The chain recombines TRBV14 with TRBJ2-5, with D perhaps given as TRBD1 or TRBD2 (7 bases each). With 2 bases removed from V and 10 bases from J, the gap between germline ends came to 14 bases. This CDR3 has 13 residues. CDR1 and CDR2 (germline): SGHDN, FVKESK. This chain's CDR3 is CASSQSPGGVQYF. The CDR3 nucleotides read TGTGCCAGCAGCCAATCTCCAGGGGGGGTCCAGTACTTC. The variable domain in full, completed from reference TRBV14 and TRBJ2-5, reads EAGVTQFPSHSVIEKGQTVTLRCDPISGHDNLYWYRRVMGKEIKFLLHFVKESKQDESGMPNNRFLAERTGGTYSTLKVQPAELEDSGVYFCASSQSPGGVQYFGPGTRLLVL.

This sequence joins TRBV23-1 and TRBJ2-3; 16 nucleotides match TRBD2. TRBV23-1 counts as an open reading frame of uncertain function. V lost 1 base to trimming and J lost 0 bases; unmatched junction nucleotides: 4. The CDR3 is made up of 19 amino acids. DNA of the CDR3: TGCGCCAGCAGTCAATATGGGACTAGCGGGGGGGCTAGCACAGATACGCAGTATTTT. It translates to CASSQYGTSGGASTDTQYF.

This chain uses TRBV5-1 with TRBJ1-4, with a weak D call TRBD1 (6 bases). V was cut by 5 bases and J by 5 bases, with 10 bases left in between. The CDR3 sequence is 13 residues long. CDR1 SGHRS and CDR2 YFSETQ come from the germline V gene. CDR3 sequence reads: CASRQGSNEKLFF. CDR3 nucleotide sequence: TGCGCCAGCAGACAGGGTTCAAATGAAAAACTGTTTTTT.

The sample holds a few counts of this clone. The genes are TRBV5-1 and TRBJ2-7, with D tentatively TRBD1 (5 bases). Germline V gene lookup returns CDR1 SGHRS and CDR2 YFSETQ. V shed 4 bases and J shed 3 bases, with 8 bases lying between them. The CDR3 extends over 12 amino acids. The CDR3 spells CASSVQGYEQYF. Here the CDR3 DNA reads TGCGCCAGCAGCGTTCAGGGCTACGAGCAGTACTTC. The full variable domain, its missing parts supplied by reference TRBV5-1 and TRBJ2-7, is KAGVTQTPRYLIKTRGQQVTLSCSPISGHRSVSWYQQTPGQGLQFLFEYFSETQRNKGNFPGRFSGRQFSNSRSEMNVSTLELGDSALYLCASSVQGYEQYFGPGTRLTVT.

V gene TRBV9 combines with J gene TRBJ2-2, with D perhaps matching TRBD2 (6 bases). V was cut by 3 bases and J by 0 bases, with 9 bases left in between. The length of the CDR3 is 15 residues. Germline V CDR1 and CDR2: SGDLS, YYNGEE. CDR3 sequence (DNA): TGTGCCAGCAGCGCAACTAGCTCGAACACCGGGGAGCTGTTTTTT. Translation: CASSATSSNTGELFF.

The rearrangement joins TRBV2 to TRBJ1-2, with TRBD1 matching over 7 bases. Germline CDR1 and CDR2: SNHLY and FYNNEI. The V gene end was trimmed by 7 bases and the J gene end by 2 bases; junction bases not matched to a gene: 4. The CDR3 runs to 13 residues. The CDR3: CASKVQGNYGYTF. Here the CDR3 DNA reads TGTGCCAGCAAGGTACAGGGGAACTATGGCTACACCTTC.

The chain carries TRBV5-1 and TRBJ2-3; D is undetermined. CDR3 size: 15 residues. Germline assignment: CDR1 SGHRS and CDR2 YFSETQ. Trimming removed 0 bases from V and 4 bases from J, with 12 bases in between. The CDR3: CASSLANLDADTQYF. CDR3 nucleotides: TGCGCCAGCAGCTTGGCCAATCTAGACGCAGATACGCAGTATTTT.

This chain uses TRBV6-5 with TRBJ2-3; 9 bases match TRBD2. The length of the CDR3 is 15 residues. Germline V CDR1 and CDR2: MNHEY, SVGAGI. V trimming: 4 bases; J trimming: 7 bases; junction bases outside the gene matches: 9. The CDR3 loop is CASSSSAGGRYTQYF. CDR3 in DNA: TGTGCCAGCAGTTCATCAGCGGGGGGTCGATATACGCAGTATTTT.

The V gene is TRBV7-9, the J gene TRBJ2-1, with D possibly TRBD1 on 5 matching bases. The CDR3 length is 14 residues. V was shortened by 3 bases and J by 0 bases, with 6 bases between the two germline ends. Germline V gene sequence: CDR1 SEHNR, CDR2 FQNEAQ (reference sequence). The CDR3 DNA follows: TGTGCCAGCAGCTTGCAGGGCTCCTACAATGAGCAGTTCTTC. This sequence encodes CASSLQGSYNEQFF. The complete variable domain, with remaining parts taken from reference TRBV7-9 and TRBJ2-1, reads DTGVSQNPRHKITKRGQNVTFRCDPISEHNRLYWYRQTLGQGPEFLTYFQNEAQLEKSRLLSDRFSAERPKGSFSTLEIQRTEQGDSAMYLCASSLQGSYNEQFFGPGTRLTVL.